Given below is one T cell receptor (beta chain) in context. The record originates from a study of radiation and T cells in renal cell carcinoma. The CDR3 has 14 amino acids. Deletions cut 4 bases from V and 1 base from J, with 11 bases between. Germline loops: CDR1 SGHRS, CDR2 YFSETQ. Time point in this sample: baseline pretreatment blood. Noted treatment: 15 Gy SBRT to primary tumor, nephrectomy 4 weeks later. The assay was immunoSEQ multiplex PCR, and TCRdb's table has in-frame clones only and misses some. The sample holds 150,000 or so clones; about 85% are singletons and the top ten take 4.1%. The specimen was blood, collected from a patient whose treatment included radiotherapy and nephrectomy. This sequence originates from a woman in her 70s with renal cell carcinoma. The chain recombines TRBV5-1 with TRBJ1-1; possible D gene TRBD1, 6 bases. CDR3 residues: CASSPGQTNTEAFF. The CDR3 DNA reads TGCGCCAGCAGCCCTGGACAGACGAACACTGAAGCTTTCTTT. Full variable domain (missing parts from reference TRBV5-1 and TRBJ1-1): KAGVTQTPRYLIKTRGQQVTLSCSPISGHRSVSWYQQTPGQGLQFLFEYFSETQRNKGNFPGRFSGRQFSNSRSEMNVSTLELGDSALYLCASSPGQTNTEAFFGQGTRLTVV.